This T cell receptor beta chain derives from a study of T-cell reconstitution after alpha-beta-depleted transplantation in children. Library preparation (for TCRbeta) was performed with unique molecular identifiers. TCRdb reprocessed the PCR reads with MiXCR, giving one entry per CDR3 protein. The repertoire holds fewer than 130,000 distinct CDR3 sequences, with approximately 10% as singletons. Ten or more counts support this clonotype. Germline loops: CDR1 SGDLS, CDR2 YYNGEE. The CDR3 is 14 amino acids. J lost 6 bases, V lost 4 bases, and 7 bases had no gene match. The rearrangement joins TRBV9 to TRBJ1-5, with 7 bases fitting TRBD1. The starting material was PBMCs from the stem cell graft donor, obtained from the stem cell graft. This TCR derives from a human donor who donated a stem cell graft to a child with acute lymphoblastic leukemia. The CDR3: CASSPWGDSQPQHF. CDR3 DNA sequence: TGTGCCAGCAGCCCCTGGGGGGACAGTCAGCCCCAGCATTTT.